These 14 T cell receptor beta chains came from one sample sequenced in a study of T-cell memory formation after mild COVID-19. Via MiXCR, TCRdb re-called the 5' RACE reads, giving one row per CDR3 protein. The data contain some 450,000 distinct CDR3 sequences, 15% to 20% of them seen just once; the ten biggest clones take up 8.4%. What was sequenced was PBMCs or a T cell subset sorted from them (not recorded which). These TCRs come from an adult woman who had mild COVID-19 (a few samples of this study predate the infection). Cell type and time point are not known.

This clonotype was detected only a few times. The chain has TRBV7-9 and TRBJ2-3; the D is unclear. V was cut by 1 base and J by 4 bases, with 6 bases left in between. This CDR3 spans 13 amino acids. Germline V gene data show CDR1 as SEHNR and CDR2 as FQNEAQ (reference sequence). For the CDR3, the DNA is TGTGCCAGCAGCTTAGACGTAGCAGATACGCAGTATTTT. Residues: CASSLDVADTQYF.

The V call is TRBV5-8, the J call TRBJ1-1; D is undetermined. This CDR3 comprises 14 residues. CDR1 and CDR2 from the germline V gene are SGHTS and YDEGEE. Trimming pared 4 bases from V and 7 bases from J, leaving 17 bases between. The CDR3 loop reads CASSRGWVTGEAFF. The CDR3 DNA is TGTGCCAGCAGCCGCGGGTGGGTTACCGGTGAAGCTTTCTTT.

V gene TRBV7-3 combines with J gene TRBJ2-3; TRBD2 aligns across 10 bases. The length of the CDR3 is 15 residues. J lost 4 bases, V lost 3 bases, and 4 bases had no gene match. Looked up from germline, CDR1 is SGHTA and CDR2 is FQGTGA. The CDR3 sequence is CASSLASGSSDTQYF. The DNA for the CDR3 is TGTGCCAGCAGCTTGGCTAGCGGGAGTTCAGATACGCAGTATTTT.

Ten or more counts support this clonotype. The chain is built from TRBV7-3 and TRBJ2-6; D might be TRBD1 (6 bases). The CDR3 length is 17 residues. Trimming pared 5 bases from V and 4 bases from J, leaving 18 bases between. Germline V CDR1 and CDR2: SGHTA, FQGTGA. The DNA of the CDR3 is TGTGCCAGCAGCAAGAACAGGGTTTTGTCCGGGGCCAACGTCCTGACTTTC. The encoded protein is CASSKNRVLSGANVLTF.

The chain recombines TRBV10-3 with TRBJ1-2; 7 bases agree with TRBD1. V shed 11 bases and J 5 bases; nucleotides not matched to a gene: 11. This CDR3 is built from 13 residues. Germline V gene lookup returns CDR1 ENHRY and CDR2 SYGVKD. The CDR3 here is CAFAEGAFYGYTF. DNA of the CDR3: TGTGCCTTCGCAGAGGGGGCTTTTTATGGCTACACCTTC.

The V and J genes are TRBV7-3 and TRBJ2-3; 11 bases are shared with TRBD2. Unmatched junction bases numbered 2, after V lost 4 bases and J lost 5 bases. The CDR3 consists of 14 residues. Germline loops: CDR1 SGHTA, CDR2 FQGTGA. The CDR3 sequence: CASSSLAGGDTQYF. CDR3 DNA: TGTGCCAGCAGCTCTCTAGCGGGGGGAGATACGCAGTATTTT.

This chain joins TRBV5-6 and TRBJ2-7; unclear D gene. V was shortened by 5 bases and J by 4 bases, with 13 bases between the two germline ends. The CDR3 is made up of 13 amino acids. The germline CDR1 and CDR2 sequences are SGHDT and YYEEEE. The CDR3 sequence is CASSYVVAYEQYF. As DNA, the CDR3 is TGTGCCAGCAGTTATGTAGTGGCGTACGAGCAGTACTTC.

The chain recombines TRBV4-1 with TRBJ2-1; 9 bases line up with TRBD1. Germline assignment: CDR1 MGHRA and CDR2 YSYEKL. This CDR3 comprises 19 residues. V lost 0 bases and J lost 6; bases outside the gene matches: 15. CDR3 bases: TGCGCCAGCAGCCAAGAACGGGGTAACAGGGGGCCAAGTTTCAATGAGCAGTTCTTC. Its translation: CASSQERGNRGPSFNEQFF.

In this sample, this clonotype turned up a few times. The rearrangement links TRBV7-9 to TRBJ2-2; 9 bases align to TRBD1. CDR1 and CDR2 (germline): SEHNR, FQNEAQ (reference sequence). The CDR3 has 17 amino acids. Germline trimming cut 5 bases from V and 3 bases from J; bases unmatched to any gene: 10. The CDR3 protein is CASSESPQGADTGELFF. The CDR3, as DNA: TGTGCCAGCAGCGAGAGTCCACAGGGGGCGGACACCGGGGAGCTGTTTTTT.

This clonotype was seen a handful of times. The rearrangement joins TRBV6-1 to TRBJ2-5, with 11 bases lining up with TRBD2. Germline values: CDR1 MNHNS, CDR2 SASEGT. V shed 5 bases, J shed 0 bases, and the junction held 2 bases outside the gene matches. This CDR3 region has 15 residues. The CDR3 spells CASSRGLADQETQYF. DNA of the CDR3: TGTGCCAGCAGTCGGGGACTAGCGGACCAAGAGACCCAGTACTTC.

This clonotype was picked up a small number of times. The chain is built from TRBV7-8 and TRBJ1-5, with 9 bases identical to TRBD1. With 0 bases clipped from V and 4 bases from J, the junction kept 4 bases outside the gene matches. This CDR3 is built from 16 residues. Germline loops: CDR1 SGHVS, CDR2 FQNEAQ. The CDR3 reads CASSLAIGTGNQPQHF. The CDR3 DNA is TGTGCCAGCAGCTTAGCAATCGGGACAGGGAATCAGCCCCAGCATTTT.

This clonotype was observed many times. The rearrangement links TRBV12-3 or TRBV12-4 to TRBJ1-2, with TRBD1 matching over 7 bases. The CDR3 consists of 13 residues. V shed 6 bases and J 5 bases; nucleotides not matched to a gene: 6. Here the CDR3 reads CASRAQGKYGYTF. In DNA form, the CDR3 reads TGTGCCAGCAGGGCACAGGGGAAGTATGGCTACACCTTC.

J is TRBJ2-2 and V is TRBV7-2, with D unresolved. V shed 1 base and J shed 6 bases, with 9 bases lying between them. CDR1 and CDR2 from the germline V gene are SGHTA and FQGNSA. The CDR3 sequence is 14 residues long. The DNA of the CDR3 is TGTGCCAGCAGCTTAGTGCCTGTCCCCGGGGAGCTGTTTTTT. Translating gives CASSLVPVPGELFF.

The chain recombines TRBV12-5 with TRBJ1-1, with TRBD1 matching over 9 bases. Germline lookup yields CDR1 LGHNT and CDR2 FRNRAP. V was pared by 7 bases and J by 4 bases, with 16 bases of the junction left unmatched. CDR3 length: 17 residues. CDR3 sequence: CASAPPRSGQGGTEAFF. The CDR3 coding sequence is TGTGCTAGTGCCCCCCCACGATCGGGACAGGGAGGCACTGAAGCTTTCTTT.